This paragraph covers one TCR beta chain sequence. Its antigen is undetermined. At one end, the junction sequence differs from germline, possibly due to a read error. Per germline, CDR1 MNHNY and CDR2 SVGAGI (reference sequence). CDR3 length equals 11 residues. The record originates from a study of radiotherapy plus CTLA-4 blockade in lung cancer. Study outcomes and limitations: In blood, early T cell clone dynamics reportedly predicted response best, together with interferon-beta.

The table came from immunoSEQ multiplex PCR; TCRdb's copy has only in-frame clones and leaves some out. This repertoire shows nearly 110,000 clones, 70% to 90% found once; its top ten account for over 2%. Specimen: peripheral blood, collected from a patient treated with radiotherapy plus ipilimumab. The clonotype originates from a human donor with non-small cell lung cancer that progressed on radiotherapy plus ipilimumab. Some clones in this sample may be carry-over from other donors' samples. This chain uses TRBV6-6 with TRBJ2-1; D ambiguous. The CDR3 DNA reads TGTGCCAGCAGCTCCTACGATGAGCAGTTCTTC. Its protein product is CASSSYDEQFF.